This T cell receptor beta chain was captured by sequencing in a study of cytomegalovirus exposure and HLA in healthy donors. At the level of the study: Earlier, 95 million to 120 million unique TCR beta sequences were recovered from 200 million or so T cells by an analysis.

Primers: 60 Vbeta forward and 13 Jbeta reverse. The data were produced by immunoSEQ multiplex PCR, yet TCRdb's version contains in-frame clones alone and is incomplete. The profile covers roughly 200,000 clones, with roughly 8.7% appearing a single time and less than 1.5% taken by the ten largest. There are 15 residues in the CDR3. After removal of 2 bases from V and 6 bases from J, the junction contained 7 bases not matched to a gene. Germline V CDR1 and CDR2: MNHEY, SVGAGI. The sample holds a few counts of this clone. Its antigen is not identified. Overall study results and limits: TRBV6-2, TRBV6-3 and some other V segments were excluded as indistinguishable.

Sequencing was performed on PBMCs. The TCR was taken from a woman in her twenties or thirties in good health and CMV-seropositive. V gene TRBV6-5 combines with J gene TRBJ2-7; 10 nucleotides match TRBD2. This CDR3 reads CASSYVASGRTEQYF. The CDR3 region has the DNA TGTGCCAGCAGTTACGTGGCTAGCGGGAGAACCGAGCAGTACTTC.